This T cell receptor beta chain was sequenced during a study of blood T cell repertoires in COVID-19 (dated by TCRdb to the early 2020s). For the study in its entirety: Samples from collaborators originated in the United States, Italy and Spain and spanned both the acute and convalescent phases of COVID-19. The prospective study material was composed of cDNA or gDNA derived from T cells, B-cell-depleted T cells, or PBMCs. Subjects who had been exposed to COVID-19, were actively infected with it, or had recovered from it provided the deeply sampled blood TCRbeta repertoires that made up the dataset. A freely available public database, intended as a resource for researchers studying the immune response to SARS-CoV-2, is where the repertoires were released. The samples were drawn from two sources: the first 160 participants of the ongoing ImmuneRACE study, and approximately 1,300 subjects contributed by 6 global collaborators. The sample metadata nearly always contained a de-identified subject ID, COVID-19 status, age in years and sex. Where available, HLA class I and class II types were obtained from metadata supplied by the sample provider rather than from assay-based typing. Here is what the overall study found, with its caveats: How much clinical and demographic metadata was included differed by source and by participant, and the metadata was provided uncurated.

The immunoSEQ Assay, a bias-controlled multiplex PCR, was used to amplify TCRbeta CDR3 regions from genomic DNA. On the study's bioinformatics: The number of nucleated cells in each sample was estimated from the amplification of reference gene primers within the assay. To quantify the absolute abundance of each unique TCRbeta CDR3 rearrangement, sequence reads were collapsed and filtered. Productive Simpson clonality was computed per sample as the square root of Simpson's diversity index over productive rearrangements. The table was pulled from immuneACCESS by TCRdb, which kept in-frame rearrangements only. Such tables lose some clones; where checked, under half of the loss comes from unresolved V genes, and the rest has no known cause. Clonal size and the V and J genes are those of that table, whereas D and trimming came from the DNA. Within this sample are roughly 200,000 clones, with 80% to 90% of them counted one time only. The ten largest clones represent 6.2% of the sample.

Another Seattle source contributed samples from volunteer blood donors who had recovered from COVID-19. The collaborating institutions used their own protocols to collect whole blood in K2EDTA tubes. Collaborator samples were shipped for TCRbeta analysis as frozen whole blood, isolated PBMCs, or DNA extracted from either sample type. The germline V gene specifies MDHEN as CDR1 and SYDVKM as CDR2. The cysteine opens and the phenylalanine closes a CDR3 of 12 amino acids. CDR3 DNA only is kept here, 36 bases in frame from base 1. V and J lose 1 base and 9 bases, and a span of 9 bases separates them. Only one count was recorded for this clone. This clone's antigen is unknown. Base-call qualities are not available, and no considerably larger clone is one nucleotide away.

The sample taken for sequencing was peripheral blood. The clonotype originates from a man in his sixties who had recovered from COVID-19. This receptor chain uses TRBV28 and TRBJ1-1; TRBD1 is possibly the D segment (6 matching bases). The CDR3 here reads CASSLSGQKAFF. Here is the DNA: TGTGCCAGCAGTTTATCCGGACAGAAAGCTTTCTTT.